The 21 T cell receptor beta chains listed next were all sequenced from one sample in a study of cytomegalovirus exposure and HLA in healthy donors. PCR amplification relied on 60 Vbeta primers (plus 13 Jbeta primers). Some clones are missing from TCRdb's copy, which holds only in-frame ones; the method was immunoSEQ multiplex PCR. The sample includes about 140,000 clones, around 85% of them seen just once. Sequenced material: PBMCs. The receptor source for this set is a man in his forties or fifties in good health and CMV-seropositive.

Only a few counts were recorded for this clone. The chain recombines TRBV5-6 with TRBJ1-3; 8 nucleotides line up with TRBD1. The CDR3 contains 14 residues. V trimming: 5 bases; J trimming: 0 bases; junction bases outside the gene matches: 1. Germline CDR1 SGHDT, CDR2 YYEEEE. CDR3 region: CASRGQGSGNTIYF. The CDR3 DNA is TGTGCCAGCAGAGGACAGGGCTCTGGAAACACCATATATTTT.

CDR3 amino acids: CASSGTIRAGEKLFF. CDR3 nucleotide sequence: TGTGCCAGCAGTGGGACGATTCGGGCGGGTGAAAAACTGTTTTTT. The chain couples TRBV2 to TRBJ1-4; D gene uncertain. The CDR3 runs 15 residues. V shed 4 bases and J shed 7 bases, with 16 bases lying between them. CDR1 and CDR2 from the germline V gene are SNHLY and FYNNEI.

This clone turned up a few times. The chain joins TRBV19 to TRBJ1-2; maybe TRBD1 (6 bases). Trimming cost V 5 bases and J 2 bases, with 12 bases left between them. Germline V gene sequence: CDR1 LNHDA, CDR2 SQIVND (reference sequence). The CDR3 runs to 14 residues. The CDR3 protein is CASSQEGGNYGYTF. For the CDR3, the DNA is TGTGCCAGTAGTCAAGAAGGGGGAAACTATGGCTACACCTTC.

This clone was counted between two and nine times. Written as DNA, the CDR3 is TGCGCCAGCAGCCCCTCCGGGACAGGGACCCATTCACCCCTCCACTTT. Translation: CASSPSGTGTHSPLHF. The genes are TRBV4-3 and TRBJ1-6; 9 nucleotides match TRBD1. Germline values: CDR1 LGHNA, CDR2 YSLEER. CDR3 size: 16 residues. With V trimmed by 4 bases and J by 8 bases, 9 bases remained unmatched.

The chain employs TRBV19 and TRBJ2-5, with a weak D call TRBD1 (5 bases). V shed 3 bases and J shed 14 bases, with 13 bases lying between them. The CDR3 has 11 amino acids. Germline assignment: CDR1 LNHDA and CDR2 SQIVND (reference sequence). As DNA, the CDR3 is TGTGCCAGTAGTATTTATGACAGCAAATACTTC. As protein: CASSIYDSKYF.

The CDR3 reads CASRPRAGREGTDTQYF. The CDR3 bases are TGTGCCAGCAGGCCAAGGGCGGGGCGGGAGGGCACAGATACGCAGTATTTT. The V gene is TRBV4-2, the J gene TRBJ2-3, with 8 bases identical to TRBD2. The CDR3 extends over 17 amino acids. Germline loops: CDR1 LGHNA, CDR2 YNFKEQ. V lost 6 bases and J lost 1; bases outside the gene matches: 12.

A remark on this clone: Other nucleotide sequences from this sample produce the same CDR3. The rearrangement joins TRBV7-9 to TRBJ2-2, with 9 bases fitting TRBD1. CDR1 and CDR2 from the germline V gene are SEHNR and FQNEAQ (reference sequence). The CDR3 contains 15 residues. The junction had 3 bases not matched to a gene; V was cut back by 5 bases and J by 2 bases. Here the CDR3 reads CASSLGQGNTGELFF. As DNA, the CDR3 is TGTGCCAGCAGCCTGGGACAGGGTAACACCGGGGAGCTGTTTTTT.

The CDR3 DNA follows: TGTGCCAGCAGTTACCGGCGGGAGGTCAACGAGCAGTACTTC. Translating gives CASSYRREVNEQYF. The chain is built from TRBV6-5 and TRBJ2-7, with 8 bases fitting TRBD2. CDR1 is MNHEY and CDR2 is SVGAGI in the germline V gene. This CDR3 contains 14 residues. J lost 5 bases, V lost 2 bases, and 5 bases had no gene match.

V usage is TRBV4-1 and J usage is TRBJ1-3, with D possibly matching TRBD1 (5 bases). V was cut by 3 bases and J by 0 bases, with 9 bases left in between. The germline V gene encodes CDR1 MGHRA and CDR2 YSYEKL. The CDR3 totals 15 residues. The CDR3 loop is CASSHPGNSGNTIYF. The CDR3 DNA reads TGCGCCAGCAGCCATCCAGGGAACTCTGGAAACACCATATATTTT.

This clone was observed a few times. This chain joins TRBV11-2 and TRBJ1-2; 8 nucleotides match TRBD1. Germline V gene sequence: CDR1 SGHAT, CDR2 FQNNGV. V shed 3 bases and J 4 bases; nucleotides not matched to a gene: 7. The CDR3 runs 15 residues. The CDR3 region is CASSLDRVTGYGYTF. The CDR3, as DNA: TGTGCCAGCAGCTTGGACAGGGTTACAGGCTATGGCTACACCTTC.

Concerning this clone itself: This CDR3 is also generated by other DNA sequences in the sample. The CDR3 spells CASSQDRGNTEAFF. CDR3 coding DNA: TGCGCCAGCAGCCAAGATCGGGGGAACACTGAAGCTTTCTTT. The gene calls are TRBV4-3 and TRBJ1-1; no definite D call. Germline CDR1 LGHNA, CDR2 YSLEER. The CDR3 extends over 14 amino acids. The V and J ends lost 0 bases and 1 base respectively, with 6 bases between them.

This clone was counted once. This rearrangement joins TRBV18 to TRBJ2-5; D is undetermined. The V gene's germline CDR1 is KGHSH and CDR2 LQKENI. Trimming took off 0 bases at V and 1 base at J, with 6 bases between the two ends. The CDR3 loop spans 14 amino acids. The CDR3 protein is CASSPPNSQETQYF. The DNA for the CDR3 is TGTGCCAGCTCACCACCGAACAGCCAAGAGACCCAGTACTTC.

The J gene is TRBJ1-2, the V gene TRBV14; tentatively, D is TRBD1 (5 bases). The CDR3 covers 16 residues. CDR1 and CDR2 from the germline V gene are SGHDN and FVKESK. V was pared by 6 bases and J by 7 bases, with 24 bases between. This chain's CDR3 is CASSRLGQRGIRGYTF. The CDR3 DNA reads TGTGCCAGCAGTCGACTTGGACAAAGGGGCATCCGTGGCTACACCTTC.

The chain employs TRBV2 and TRBJ2-5; 13 bases fit TRBD2. CDR1 and CDR2 from the germline V gene are SNHLY and FYNNEI. V was clipped by 6 bases and J by 5 bases; unmatched bases: 6. CDR3 length: 15 amino acids. The CDR3 DNA reads as TGTGCCAGCAGCGGACTAGCGGGAGTGGGGGAGACCCAGTACTTC. This translates into CASSGLAGVGETQYF.

The V gene is TRBV5-1, the J gene TRBJ2-5; the match to TRBD2 covers 9 bases. Germline assignment: CDR1 SGHRS and CDR2 YFSETQ. CDR3 length: 15 amino acids. With V trimmed by 0 bases and J by 7 bases, 7 bases remained unmatched. The CDR3 is CASSLERGAVRTQYF. The CDR3 DNA reads TGCGCCAGCAGCTTGGAGCGGGGGGCCGTAAGGACCCAGTACTTC.

The rearrangement links TRBV6-5 to TRBJ2-5; 8 bases match TRBD1. The J call may be wrong; the DNA end is better matched by TRBJ2-7. The CDR3 length is 15 residues. Germline values: CDR1 MNHEY, CDR2 SVGAGI. CDR3 loop: CASRTTGTGRYEQYF. CDR3 in DNA: TGTGCCAGCAGAACTACCGGGACAGGACGCTACGAGCAGTACTTC.

CDR3 protein: CAWTRTGGMDGYTF. CDR3 in DNA: TGTGCCTGGACCCGGACAGGGGGCATGGATGGCTACACCTTC. The rearrangement joins TRBV30 to TRBJ1-2; 11 nucleotides match TRBD1. The length of the CDR3 is 14 residues. The V gene end was trimmed by 4 bases and the J gene end by 6 bases; junction bases not matched to a gene: 7. CDR1 is GTSNPN and CDR2 is SVGIG in the germline V gene (reference sequence).

The V gene is TRBV18, the J gene TRBJ2-1, with D perhaps TRBD2 (6 bases). In germline, CDR1 is KGHSH, CDR2 LQKENI. V was shortened by 0 bases and J by 0 bases, with 12 bases between the two germline ends. The length of the CDR3 is 17 residues. DNA for the CDR3: TGTGCCAGCTCACCACCGATTGGGGGGAGCTCCTACAATGAGCAGTTCTTC. As protein: CASSPPIGGSSYNEQFF.

J is TRBJ2-5 and V is TRBV19; 10 positions agree with TRBD1. Trimming took 4 bases from V and 0 from J; bases not matched to a gene: 5. From germline, CDR1 is LNHDA and CDR2 SQIVND (reference sequence). CDR3 length: 16 amino acids. The CDR3 loop is CASSRTGGTYQETQYF. Here the CDR3 DNA reads TGTGCCAGTAGTAGGACAGGGGGGACGTACCAAGAGACCCAGTACTTC.

In the case of this clone: Compared with germline, one end of the junction differs, possibly owing to a read error. The chain joins TRBV7-9 to TRBJ1-5, with D perhaps matching TRBD1 (6 bases). Germline lookup yields CDR1 SEHNR and CDR2 FQNEAQ (reference sequence). The CDR3 runs to 15 residues. The DNA for the CDR3 is TGTTCCAGCTCCTCCGCAGGGGTTAACAATCAGCCCCAGCATTTT. It is translated as CSSSSAGVNNQPQHF.

The chain carries TRBV6-6 and TRBJ1-2; weak D call: TRBD1 (6 bases). Trimming removed 4 bases at V and 6 bases at J, with 12 bases between. CDR1 MNHNY and CDR2 SVGAGI come from the germline V gene (reference sequence). CDR3 size: 13 residues. CDR3 residues: CASSSTGEDGYTF. CDR3 nucleotides: TGTGCCAGCAGTTCGACAGGAGAGGATGGCTACACCTTC.